Listed below are T cell receptor beta chains from one sample, sequenced in a study of response to subunit inactivated influenza vaccine. TCRdb reprocessed the RT-PCR reads with MiXCR, giving one entry per CDR3 protein. The sample lists 450,000 to 500,000 distinct CDR3 sequences, 10% to 11% occurring once. The sequenced sample was PBMCs from blood, obtained 40 to 50 days after vaccination. These receptors came from a man in his fifties or sixties who received an inactivated influenza vaccine. Each CDR3 is given with its conserved first and last residue. The order of the fields is D gene, clone size, J gene, V gene, CDR3 DNA, CDR3 protein. D genes are given only for firm matches. Part of the rows lack a size; the others show once, few, many or a class for expanded clones.

d_call: -
clone_size: -
j_call: TRBJ2-7
v_call: TRBV6-5
cdr3_nt: TGTGCCAGCAGTTACTCAAGGACTAACTACGAGCAGTACTTC
cdr3_aa: CASSYSRTNYEQYF

d_call: -
clone_size: few
j_call: TRBJ1-2
v_call: TRBV29-1
cdr3_nt: TGCAGCGTTACAGACGTCAATGGCTACACCTTC
cdr3_aa: CSVTDVNGYTF

d_call: -
clone_size: -
j_call: TRBJ2-1
v_call: TRBV6-1
cdr3_nt: TGTGCCAGCAGTGACAGGGCGGGGCAGTTCTTC
cdr3_aa: CASSDRAGQFF

d_call: -
clone_size: few
j_call: TRBJ1-1
v_call: TRBV5-1
cdr3_nt: TGCGCCAGCAGAATCTCGAACACTGAAGCTTTCTTT
cdr3_aa: CASRISNTEAFF

d_call: TRBD1
clone_size: -
j_call: TRBJ1-1
v_call: TRBV10-1
cdr3_nt: TGCGCCAGCAGTGATTCGCCCGGGACAGAGAACACTGAAGCTTTCTTT
cdr3_aa: CASSDSPGTENTEAFF

d_call: -
clone_size: few
j_call: TRBJ2-7
v_call: TRBV12-3/TRBV12-4
cdr3_nt: TGTGCCAGCAGTTCCCACGGTTTATCCTACGAGCAGTACTTC
cdr3_aa: CASSSHGLSYEQYF

d_call: TRBD2
clone_size: few
j_call: TRBJ2-2
v_call: TRBV7-9
cdr3_nt: TGTGCCAGCAGCTTAGGACTAGCGTCGAACACCGGGGAGCTGTTTTTT
cdr3_aa: CASSLGLASNTGELFF

d_call: -
clone_size: -
j_call: TRBJ2-6
v_call: TRBV4-2
cdr3_nt: TGTGCCAGCAGCCAAGATGGCAGGCGCTCTGGGGCCAACGTCCTGACTTTC
cdr3_aa: CASSQDGRRSGANVLTF

d_call: -
clone_size: few
j_call: TRBJ1-5
v_call: TRBV12-3/TRBV12-4
cdr3_nt: TGTGCCAGCAGTTTGGGACGGGCCCAGCATTTT
cdr3_aa: CASSLGRAQHF

d_call: TRBD1
clone_size: few
j_call: TRBJ2-7
v_call: TRBV27
cdr3_nt: TGTGCCAGCTACGACAGGGAATCCTACGAGCAGTACTTC
cdr3_aa: CASYDRESYEQYF

d_call: -
clone_size: few
j_call: TRBJ2-7
v_call: TRBV4-1
cdr3_nt: TGCGCCAGCAGCCAACTGCCAGGGTACTACGAGCAGTACTTC
cdr3_aa: CASSQLPGYYEQYF

d_call: -
clone_size: few
j_call: TRBJ1-5
v_call: TRBV21-1
cdr3_nt: TGTGCCAGCAGCAAAAAGTTAACAGGGGCTCATCAGCCCCAGCATTTT
cdr3_aa: CASSKKLTGAHQPQHF

d_call: TRBD1
clone_size: many
j_call: TRBJ2-5
v_call: TRBV6-4
cdr3_nt: TGTGCCAGCAGCCCGACAGGGGAAGAGACCCAGTACTTC
cdr3_aa: CASSPTGEETQYF

d_call: -
clone_size: few
j_call: TRBJ2-3
v_call: TRBV7-6
cdr3_nt: TGTGCCAGCAGCTTAGGTTGGGGGGGCTCAGATACGCAGTATTTT
cdr3_aa: CASSLGWGGSDTQYF

d_call: -
clone_size: few
j_call: TRBJ2-7
v_call: TRBV7-2
cdr3_nt: TGTGCCAGCAGCTTCGAGGGCTCCCCTTCCTACGAGCAGTACTTC
cdr3_aa: CASSFEGSPSYEQYF

d_call: -
clone_size: few
j_call: TRBJ2-3
v_call: TRBV5-5
cdr3_nt: TGTGCCAGCAGCTCCTTGGCGGCTAGCGTTAGCACAGATACGCAGTATTTT
cdr3_aa: CASSSLAASVSTDTQYF

d_call: TRBD1
clone_size: many
j_call: TRBJ1-2
v_call: TRBV12-3/TRBV12-4
cdr3_nt: TGTGCCAGCAGTTTGGTTGGACAGGGGGCAGGCGGCTACACCTTC
cdr3_aa: CASSLVGQGAGGYTF

d_call: -
clone_size: few
j_call: TRBJ2-5
v_call: TRBV20-1
cdr3_nt: TGCAATCTTAGGTTTCCGGGGGGCGGGGCCCAAGAGACCCAGTACTTC
cdr3_aa: CNLRFPGGGAQETQYF

d_call: -
clone_size: many
j_call: TRBJ1-3
v_call: TRBV12-3/TRBV12-4
cdr3_nt: TGTGCCAGCACTAGGGGGGGAAACACCATATATTTT
cdr3_aa: CASTRGGNTIYF

d_call: -
clone_size: many
j_call: TRBJ1-1
v_call: TRBV21-1
cdr3_nt: TGTGCCAGCAGCGAACAGGGTGAAGCTTTCTTT
cdr3_aa: CASSEQGEAFF

d_call: TRBD1
clone_size: -
j_call: TRBJ2-7
v_call: TRBV9
cdr3_nt: TGTGCCAGCAGCTCTCGGACAGGGCCCTCCTACGAGCAGTACTTC
cdr3_aa: CASSSRTGPSYEQYF

d_call: -
clone_size: few
j_call: TRBJ2-4
v_call: TRBV7-2
cdr3_nt: TGTGCCAGCAGCTTAATGGGGCAGGGTTCCAAAAACATTCAGTACTTC
cdr3_aa: CASSLMGQGSKNIQYF

d_call: -
clone_size: few
j_call: TRBJ2-5
v_call: TRBV15
cdr3_nt: TGTGCCACCAGGTTTAGCGCGGAAGAGACCCAGTACTTC
cdr3_aa: CATRFSAEETQYF

d_call: TRBD2
clone_size: -
j_call: TRBJ2-7
v_call: TRBV4-2
cdr3_nt: TGTGCCAGCAGCCAAGAGCTAGCGGGGGGTTACGAGCAGTACTTC
cdr3_aa: CASSQELAGGYEQYF

d_call: -
clone_size: -
j_call: TRBJ2-7
v_call: TRBV15
cdr3_nt: TGTGCCACCAGCAGGAACCTCTTGCAGCAGTACTTC
cdr3_aa: CATSRNLLQQYF

d_call: -
clone_size: many
j_call: TRBJ2-3
v_call: TRBV20-1
cdr3_nt: TGCAGTGCTAGAGTATTAGATACGCAGTATTTT
cdr3_aa: CSARVLDTQYF

d_call: TRBD2
clone_size: few
j_call: TRBJ2-5
v_call: TRBV20-1
cdr3_nt: TGCAGTGCTAGACCCACTAGCGGTCAAGAGACCCAGTACTTC
cdr3_aa: CSARPTSGQETQYF

d_call: -
clone_size: few
j_call: TRBJ2-7
v_call: TRBV27
cdr3_nt: TGTGCCAGCAGTTTGGTTATGAGAGGGGCCGTCTTCTACGAGCAGTACTTC
cdr3_aa: CASSLVMRGAVFYEQYF

d_call: TRBD1
clone_size: many
j_call: TRBJ2-5
v_call: TRBV29-1
cdr3_nt: TGCAGCGCCGCCCGGACAGGGATGAGCCAAGAGACCCAGTACTTC
cdr3_aa: CSAARTGMSQETQYF

d_call: -
clone_size: -
j_call: TRBJ2-5
v_call: TRBV28
cdr3_nt: TGTGCCAGCAGTTCAGACATCTCCGAAGAGACCCAGTACTTC
cdr3_aa: CASSSDISEETQYF

d_call: TRBD1
clone_size: few
j_call: TRBJ2-2
v_call: TRBV6-1
cdr3_nt: TGTGCCAGCAGCTCCGCCCAGGGACAGGGGACCGGGGAGCTGTTTTTT
cdr3_aa: CASSSAQGQGTGELFF

d_call: -
clone_size: few
j_call: TRBJ1-2
v_call: TRBV25-1
cdr3_nt: TGTGCCAGCACCCCAATGGGGTCGACCTATGGCTACACCTTC
cdr3_aa: CASTPMGSTYGYTF

d_call: TRBD1
clone_size: -
j_call: TRBJ2-7
v_call: TRBV20-1
cdr3_nt: TGCAGTGCACGGGACAGGGGGTTCTACGAGCAGTACTTC
cdr3_aa: CSARDRGFYEQYF

d_call: -
clone_size: -
j_call: TRBJ2-2
v_call: TRBV2
cdr3_nt: TGTGCCAGCAAGGGACAGAACACCGGGGAGCTGTTTTTT
cdr3_aa: CASKGQNTGELFF

d_call: -
clone_size: -
j_call: TRBJ1-5
v_call: TRBV6-2/TRBV6-3
cdr3_nt: TGTGCCAGCAGTTACGCGGGTGGTGGCAATCAGCCCCAGCATTTT
cdr3_aa: CASSYAGGGNQPQHF

d_call: TRBD1
clone_size: -
j_call: TRBJ1-2
v_call: TRBV6-6
cdr3_nt: TGTGCCAGCAGCAACGACAGGGGATATGGCTACACCTTC
cdr3_aa: CASSNDRGYGYTF

d_call: TRBD2
clone_size: -
j_call: TRBJ2-1
v_call: TRBV24-1
cdr3_nt: TGTGCCACCAGTGTGTCTAGCGGGCCAACCTACAATGAGCAGTTCTTC
cdr3_aa: CATSVSSGPTYNEQFF

d_call: TRBD1
clone_size: few
j_call: TRBJ2-2
v_call: TRBV5-1
cdr3_nt: TGCGCCAGCTCACCGGGACAGGGGTCGCTGGGCACCGGGGAGCTGTTTTTT
cdr3_aa: CASSPGQGSLGTGELFF

d_call: TRBD2
clone_size: -
j_call: TRBJ2-7
v_call: TRBV7-2
cdr3_nt: TGTGCCAGCTTCAACCCGGGGGAGGGCCAAGTCTTC
cdr3_aa: CASFNPGEGQVF

d_call: -
clone_size: -
j_call: TRBJ2-7
v_call: TRBV10-2
cdr3_nt: TGCGCCAGCAGGTACAGGGTCTCGGACGAGCAGTACTTC
cdr3_aa: CASRYRVSDEQYF

d_call: -
clone_size: -
j_call: TRBJ1-5
v_call: TRBV3-1
cdr3_nt: TGTGCCAGCAGCCAAGGGGGACTCTATAGCAATCAGCCCCAGCATTTT
cdr3_aa: CASSQGGLYSNQPQHF

d_call: -
clone_size: -
j_call: TRBJ2-6
v_call: TRBV12-3/TRBV12-4
cdr3_nt: TGTGCCAGCACCCCAGGAGGGACTGGGGCCAACGTCCTGACTTTC
cdr3_aa: CASTPGGTGANVLTF

d_call: -
clone_size: -
j_call: TRBJ1-2
v_call: TRBV7-2
cdr3_nt: TGTGCTAGCAGCTCCCCGGGCAGGGCGGACTATGGCTACACCTTC
cdr3_aa: CASSSPGRADYGYTF

d_call: -
clone_size: -
j_call: TRBJ2-2
v_call: TRBV4-3
cdr3_nt: TGCGCCAGCAGCCAAGATTGGCGGGGGAACACCGGGGAGCTGTTTTTT
cdr3_aa: CASSQDWRGNTGELFF

d_call: TRBD1
clone_size: many
j_call: TRBJ2-2
v_call: TRBV9
cdr3_nt: TGTGCCAGCAGCGTAACGGGACAGGGGAACACCGGGGAGCTGTTTTTT
cdr3_aa: CASSVTGQGNTGELFF

d_call: -
clone_size: -
j_call: TRBJ2-7
v_call: TRBV5-4
cdr3_nt: TGTGCCAGCAGCGACTCTAAGGGCTCCTACGAGCAGTACTTC
cdr3_aa: CASSDSKGSYEQYF

d_call: TRBD2
clone_size: many
j_call: TRBJ2-7
v_call: TRBV5-1
cdr3_nt: TGCGCCAGCAGCTTGAGTAGCGGGAGCTCCTACGAGCAGTACTTC
cdr3_aa: CASSLSSGSSYEQYF

d_call: TRBD2
clone_size: -
j_call: TRBJ2-7
v_call: TRBV5-1
cdr3_nt: TGCGCCAGCAGCTTGAGATTGGGACTAGCGGGAGTCGCCTACGAGCAGTACTTC
cdr3_aa: CASSLRLGLAGVAYEQYF

d_call: -
clone_size: -
j_call: TRBJ2-7
v_call: TRBV10-3
cdr3_nt: TGTGCCATCAGTGTTGGGGGGAGCTCCTACGAGCAGTACTTC
cdr3_aa: CAISVGGSSYEQYF

d_call: -
clone_size: many
j_call: TRBJ2-5
v_call: TRBV15
cdr3_nt: TGTGCCACCAGCAGAGCTGGTAATAGTGAGACCCAGTACTTC
cdr3_aa: CATSRAGNSETQYF

d_call: -
clone_size: -
j_call: TRBJ2-7
v_call: TRBV20-1
cdr3_nt: TGCAGTGCCCCGGGACCAGCCTTCAACGAGCAGTACTTC
cdr3_aa: CSAPGPAFNEQYF